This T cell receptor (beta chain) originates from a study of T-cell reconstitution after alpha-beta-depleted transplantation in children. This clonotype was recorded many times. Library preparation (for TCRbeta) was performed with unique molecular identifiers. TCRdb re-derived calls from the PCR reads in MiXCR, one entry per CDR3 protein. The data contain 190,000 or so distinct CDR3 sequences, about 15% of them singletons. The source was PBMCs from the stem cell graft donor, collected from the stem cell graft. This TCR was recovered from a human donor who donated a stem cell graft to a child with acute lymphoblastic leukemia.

DNA for the CDR3: TGCAGCGTAGCCCAGCGGGAGTTCTACGAGCAGTACTTC. It is translated as CSVAQREFYEQYF. The chain carries TRBV29-1 and TRBJ2-7; 8 bases align to TRBD2. The germline V gene has CDR1 SQVTM and CDR2 ANQGSEA. With 6 bases clipped from V and 3 bases from J, the junction kept 7 bases outside the gene matches. The CDR3 is made up of 13 amino acids.